The 10 T cell receptor beta chains presented below share a single source sample, sequenced in a study of blood T cell repertoires in COVID-19. Assay: immunoSEQ multiplex PCR; the TCRdb copy retains only in-frame clones and omits some. Of about 140,000 clones in the sample, roughly 80% were seen once. Sequencing input: peripheral blood. The receptors were sampled from a woman aged 45 to 65 with active or convalescent COVID-19.

J is TRBJ2-2 and V is TRBV9; TRBD1 agrees at 9 bases. V shed 4 bases and J 2 bases; nucleotides not matched to a gene: 6. Germline V gene sequence: CDR1 SGDLS, CDR2 YYNGEE. The CDR3 spans 16 residues. The CDR3 coding sequence is TGTGCCAGCAGCCTACGGGACAGGGTAAACACCGGGGAGCTGTTTTTT. Translating it yields CASSLRDRVNTGELFF. Full variable domain (remainder filled in from reference TRBV9 and TRBJ2-2): DSGVTQTPKHLITATGQRVTLRCSPRSGDLSVYWYQQSLDQGLQFLIQYYNGEERAKGNILERFSAQQFPDLHSELNLSSLELGDSALYFCASSLRDRVNTGELFFGEGSRLTVL.

The chain links TRBV28 to TRBJ1-5; the D gene is possibly TRBD1 (6 bases). CDR3 length: 16 residues. With 4 bases removed from V and 0 bases from J, the gap between germline ends came to 13 bases. Germline CDR1 is MDHEN and CDR2 is SYDVKM. CDR3 in DNA: TGTGCCAGCAGTTCCGGGACAACCTATAGCAATCAGCCCCAGCATTTT. This gives the protein CASSSGTTYSNQPQHF.

This clone has a handful of counts. The rearrangement uses TRBV4-2 and TRBJ1-6, with D tentatively TRBD1 (6 bases). Germline values: CDR1 LGHNA, CDR2 YNFKEQ. This CDR3 spans 21 amino acids. Trimming removed 2 bases at V and 0 bases at J, with 23 bases between. The CDR3 DNA reads TGTGCCAGCAGCCAATCCCCGTTGGCGGGGGGCGCGAGCTCCTATAATTCACCCCTCCACTTT. Protein product: CASSQSPLAGGASSYNSPLHF.

This sequence joins TRBV5-1 and TRBJ1-3; no reliable D call. Germline V gives CDR1 SGHRS, CDR2 YFSETQ. Trimming cost V 3 bases and J 1 base, with 17 bases left between them. The CDR3 loop spans 17 amino acids. The CDR3 DNA is TGCGCCAGCAGCTCCCAACCCACCGTTGAGTCTGGAAACACCATATATTTT. Translated, it gives CASSSQPTVESGNTIYF.

The chain couples TRBV6-2 or TRBV6-3 to TRBJ1-5; a possible D gene is TRBD1 (5 bases). The CDR3 runs to 15 residues. V was pared by 6 bases and J by 4 bases, with 16 bases between. The germline V gene has CDR1 MNHEY and CDR2 SVGEGT. CDR3 residues: CASSPSGQGNQPQHF. In DNA form, the CDR3 reads TGTGCCAGCAGCCCGTCGGGCCAGGGAAATCAGCCCCAGCATTTT.

The V call is TRBV5-1, the J call TRBJ2-7; D not certain. Trimming stripped 3 bases from V and 1 base from J, with 14 bases between. The CDR3 has 15 residues. Looked up from germline, CDR1 is SGHRS and CDR2 is YFSETQ. The CDR3 bases are TGCGCCAGCAGCTCAGCGCGAATATCATCCTACGAGCAGTACTTC. This encodes CASSSARISSYEQYF.

This clone was recorded only once. V usage is TRBV6-5 and J usage is TRBJ1-5, with D possibly being TRBD1 (5 bases). The CDR3 has 14 amino acids. Trimming took 6 bases from V and 2 from J, leaving 11 bases between them. Germline assignment: CDR1 MNHEY and CDR2 SVGAGI. The CDR3 nucleotides are TGTGCCAGCAGCGGGGGTAGGGGCAATCAGCCCCAGCATTTT. As protein: CASSGGRGNQPQHF.

The table lists this clone with a few counts. This CDR3 is also generated by other DNA sequences in the sample. The chain combines TRBV24-1 with TRBJ2-5; TRBD1 matches 9 bases. This CDR3 is 16 amino acids long. CDR1 and CDR2 from the germline V gene are KGHDR and SFDVKD. The trim removed 3 bases at V and 4 bases at J, leaving 8 bases unmatched. The CDR3 DNA follows: TGTGCCACCAGTGATCCGGGACAGGGCCGGGGAGAGACCCAGTACTTC. This encodes CATSDPGQGRGETQYF.

The chain recombines TRBV6-5 with TRBJ1-2; no clear D. Germline CDR1 reads MNHEY; CDR2 reads SVGAGI. CDR3 length: 13 amino acids. Trimming left V 10 bases short and J 3 bases short, with 15 bases between. The CDR3 bases are TGTGCCACCTACTCAGGATTACACTATGGCTACACCTTC. Translated, it gives CATYSGLHYGYTF.

CDR3 DNA: TGTGCCAGCAGCCCCGTGGGCTTTGTATCTAACTATGGCTACACCTTC. Translated, it gives CASSPVGFVSNYGYTF. The gene calls are TRBV7-2 and TRBJ1-2, with unresolved D. V lost 5 bases to trimming and J lost 0 bases, with 16 bases between them. The length of the CDR3 is 16 residues. Germline-derived CDR1 and CDR2 are SGHTA and FQGNSA.